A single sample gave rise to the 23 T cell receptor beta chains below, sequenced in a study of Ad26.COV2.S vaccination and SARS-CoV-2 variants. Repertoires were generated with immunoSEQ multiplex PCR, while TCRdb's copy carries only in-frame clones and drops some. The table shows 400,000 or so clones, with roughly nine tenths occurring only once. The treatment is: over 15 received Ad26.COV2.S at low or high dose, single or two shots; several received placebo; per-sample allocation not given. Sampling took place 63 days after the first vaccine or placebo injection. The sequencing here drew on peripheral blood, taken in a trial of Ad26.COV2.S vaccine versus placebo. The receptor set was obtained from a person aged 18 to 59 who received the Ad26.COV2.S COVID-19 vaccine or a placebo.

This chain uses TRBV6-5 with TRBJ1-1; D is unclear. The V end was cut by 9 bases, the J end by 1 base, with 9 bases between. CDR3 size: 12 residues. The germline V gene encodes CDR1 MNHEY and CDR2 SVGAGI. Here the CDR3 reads CASRAANTEAFF. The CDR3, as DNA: TGTGCCAGTAGGGCAGCGAACACTGAAGCTTTCTTT.

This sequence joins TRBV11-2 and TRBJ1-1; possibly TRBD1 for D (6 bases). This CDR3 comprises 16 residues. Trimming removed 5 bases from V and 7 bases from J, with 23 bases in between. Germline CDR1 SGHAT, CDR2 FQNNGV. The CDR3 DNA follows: TGTGCCAGCAGCCAAGGGAGGGGACAACGACCGGTTGAAGCTTTCTTT. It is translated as CASSQGRGQRPVEAFF.

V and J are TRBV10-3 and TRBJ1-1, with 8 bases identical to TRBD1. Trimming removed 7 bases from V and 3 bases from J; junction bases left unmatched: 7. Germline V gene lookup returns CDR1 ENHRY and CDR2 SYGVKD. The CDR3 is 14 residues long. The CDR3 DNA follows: TGTGCCATCAATGGGCAGGGGGCACACACTGAAGCTTTCTTT. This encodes CAINGQGAHTEAFF.

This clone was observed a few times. Here the CDR3 DNA reads TGTGCCAGCAGTGAAGAGGGAGGGGCGAACACTGAAGCTTTCTTT. It yields the protein CASSEEGGANTEAFF. V and J are TRBV2 and TRBJ1-1; tentative D call: TRBD1 (5 bases). Germline CDR1 reads SNHLY; CDR2 reads FYNNEI. The length of the CDR3 is 15 residues. V was cut by 1 base and J by 1 base, with 10 bases left in between.

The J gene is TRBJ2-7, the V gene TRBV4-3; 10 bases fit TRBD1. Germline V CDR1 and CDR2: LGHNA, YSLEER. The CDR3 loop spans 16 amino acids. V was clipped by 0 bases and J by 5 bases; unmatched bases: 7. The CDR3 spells CASSQDLGQGRNEQYF. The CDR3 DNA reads TGCGCCAGCAGCCAAGATTTGGGACAGGGGAGAAACGAGCAGTACTTC.

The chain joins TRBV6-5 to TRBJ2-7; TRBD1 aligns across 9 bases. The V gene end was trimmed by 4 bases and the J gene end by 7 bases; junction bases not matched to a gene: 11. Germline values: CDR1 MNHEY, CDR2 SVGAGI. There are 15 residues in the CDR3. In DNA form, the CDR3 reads TGTGCCAGCAGTTTAAGGCGGGACAGGGTGGGTGAGCAGTACTTC. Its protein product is CASSLRRDRVGEQYF.

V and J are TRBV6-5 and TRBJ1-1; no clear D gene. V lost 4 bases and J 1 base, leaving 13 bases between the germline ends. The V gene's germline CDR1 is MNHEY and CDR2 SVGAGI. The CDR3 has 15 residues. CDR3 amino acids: CASSFYLGGNTEAFF. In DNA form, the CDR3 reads TGTGCCAGCAGTTTTTATCTGGGAGGGAACACTGAAGCTTTCTTT.

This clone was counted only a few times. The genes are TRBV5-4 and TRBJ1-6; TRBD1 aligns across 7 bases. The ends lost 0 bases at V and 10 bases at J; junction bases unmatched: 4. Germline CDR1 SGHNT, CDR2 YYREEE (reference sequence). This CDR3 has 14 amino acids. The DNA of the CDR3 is TGTGCCAGCAGCTTGGGACAGGGTTGGTCACCCCTCCACTTT. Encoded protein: CASSLGQGWSPLHF.

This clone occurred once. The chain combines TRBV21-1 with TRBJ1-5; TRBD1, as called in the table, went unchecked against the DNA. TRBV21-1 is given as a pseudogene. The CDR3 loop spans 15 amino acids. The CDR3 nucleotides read TGTGCCAGCAGCAATCGACAGGGTTGGTCGCAGCCCCAGCATTTT. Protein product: CASSNRQGWSQPQHF.

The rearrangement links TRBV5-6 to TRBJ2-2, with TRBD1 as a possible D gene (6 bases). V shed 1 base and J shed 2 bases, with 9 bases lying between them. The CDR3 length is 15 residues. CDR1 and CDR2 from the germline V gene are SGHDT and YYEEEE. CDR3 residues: CASSLLDRNTGELFF. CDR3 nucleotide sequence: TGTGCCAGCAGCTTGTTGGACAGAAACACCGGGGAGCTGTTTTTT.

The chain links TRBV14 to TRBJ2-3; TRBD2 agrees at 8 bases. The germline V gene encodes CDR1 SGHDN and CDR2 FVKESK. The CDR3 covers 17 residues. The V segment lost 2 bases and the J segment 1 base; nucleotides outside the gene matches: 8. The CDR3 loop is CASSQSRGGLRTDTQYF. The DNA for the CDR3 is TGTGCCAGCAGCCAAAGCCGGGGGGGCCTACGCACAGATACGCAGTATTTT.

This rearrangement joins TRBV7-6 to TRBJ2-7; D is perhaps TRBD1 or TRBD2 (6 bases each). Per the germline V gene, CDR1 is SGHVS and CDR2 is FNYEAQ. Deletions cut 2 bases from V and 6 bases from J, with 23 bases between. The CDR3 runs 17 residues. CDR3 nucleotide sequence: TGTGCCAGCAGCTTAAACGGGGGCCCCGGGGGCCTAAGCGAGCAGTACTTC. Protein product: CASSLNGGPGGLSEQYF.

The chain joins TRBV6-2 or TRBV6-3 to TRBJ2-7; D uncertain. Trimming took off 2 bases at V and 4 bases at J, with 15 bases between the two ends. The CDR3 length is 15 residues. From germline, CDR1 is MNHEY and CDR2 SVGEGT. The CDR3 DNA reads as TGTGCCAGCAGTTACCCCACAGCGACACGATACGAGCAGTACTTC. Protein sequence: CASSYPTATRYEQYF.

The CDR3, as DNA: TGTGCCAGCAGCCAAGGTCAGTCAGTCATTAGCAATCAGCCCCAGCATTTT. Translation gives CASSQGQSVISNQPQHF. The chain joins TRBV3-1 (or the pseudogene TRBV3-2) to TRBJ1-5; D gene uncertain. Germline V CDR1 and CDR2: LGHDT, YNNKEL (reference sequence). The CDR3 totals 17 residues. Between the trimmed V and J ends, which lost 1 base and 0 bases, there was a span of 13 bases.

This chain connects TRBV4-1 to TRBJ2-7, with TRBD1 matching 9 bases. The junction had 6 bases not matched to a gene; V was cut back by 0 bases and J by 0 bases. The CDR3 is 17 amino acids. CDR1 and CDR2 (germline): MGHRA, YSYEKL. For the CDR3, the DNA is TGCGCCAGCAGCCAAGAGGTACAGGGGGCGGGCTCCTACGAGCAGTACTTC. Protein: CASSQEVQGAGSYEQYF.

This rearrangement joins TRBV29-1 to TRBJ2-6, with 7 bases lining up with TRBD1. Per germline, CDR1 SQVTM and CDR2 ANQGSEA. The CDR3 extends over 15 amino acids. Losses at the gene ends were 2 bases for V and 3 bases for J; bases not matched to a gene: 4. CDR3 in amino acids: CSVEQGVVGANVLTF. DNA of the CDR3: TGCAGCGTTGAACAGGGGGTGGTTGGGGCCAACGTCCTGACTTTC.

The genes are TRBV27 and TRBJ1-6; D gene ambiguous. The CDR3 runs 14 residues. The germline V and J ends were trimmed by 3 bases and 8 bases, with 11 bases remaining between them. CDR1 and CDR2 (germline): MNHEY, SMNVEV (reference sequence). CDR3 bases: TGTGCCAGCAGTTTCTTGGTGGGAGATTCACCCCTCCACTTT. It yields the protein CASSFLVGDSPLHF.

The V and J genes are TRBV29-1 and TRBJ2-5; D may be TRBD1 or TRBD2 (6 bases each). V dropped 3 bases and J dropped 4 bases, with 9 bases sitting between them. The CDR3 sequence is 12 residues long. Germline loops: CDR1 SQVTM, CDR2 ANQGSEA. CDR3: CSVDRGLETQYF. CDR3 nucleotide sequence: TGCAGCGTTGACAGGGGACTAGAGACCCAGTACTTC. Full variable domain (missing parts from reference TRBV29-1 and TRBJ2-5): SAVISQKPSRDICQRGTSLTIQCQVDSQVTMMFWYRQQPGQSLTLIATANQGSEATYESGFVIDKFPISRPNLTFSTLTVSNMSPEDSSIYLCSVDRGLETQYFGPGTRLLVL.

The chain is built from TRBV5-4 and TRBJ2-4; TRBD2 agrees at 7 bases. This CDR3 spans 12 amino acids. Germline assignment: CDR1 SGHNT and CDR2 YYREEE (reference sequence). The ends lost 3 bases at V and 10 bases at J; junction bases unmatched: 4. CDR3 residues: CASSSPGRIQYF. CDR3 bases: TGTGCCAGCAGCTCGCCCGGGAGGATTCAGTACTTC.

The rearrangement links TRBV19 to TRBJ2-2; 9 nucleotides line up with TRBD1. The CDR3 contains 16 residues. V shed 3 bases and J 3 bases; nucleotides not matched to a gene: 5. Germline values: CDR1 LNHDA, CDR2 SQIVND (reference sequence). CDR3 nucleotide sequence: TGTGCCAGTAGTATGAGACAGGGGGTCCACACCGGGGAGCTGTTTTTT. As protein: CASSMRQGVHTGELFF.

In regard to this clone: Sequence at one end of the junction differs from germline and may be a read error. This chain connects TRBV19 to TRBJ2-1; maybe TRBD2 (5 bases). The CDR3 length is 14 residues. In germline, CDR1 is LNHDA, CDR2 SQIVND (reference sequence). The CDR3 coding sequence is TGTGCCAATAGTCCCCGGGAAATCGTCCCCGAGCAGTTCTTC. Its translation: CANSPREIVPEQFF.

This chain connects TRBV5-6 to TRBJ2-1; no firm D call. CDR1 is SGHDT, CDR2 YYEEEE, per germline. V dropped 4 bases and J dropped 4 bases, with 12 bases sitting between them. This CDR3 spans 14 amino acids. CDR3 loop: CASSQGPGYNEQFF. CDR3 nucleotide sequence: TGTGCCAGCAGCCAAGGGCCCGGGTACAATGAGCAGTTCTTC. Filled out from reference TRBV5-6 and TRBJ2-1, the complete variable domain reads DAGVTQSPTHLIKTRGQQVTLRCSPKSGHDTVSWYQQALGQGPQFIFQYYEEEERQRGNFPDRFSGHQFPNYSSELNVNALLLGDSALYLCASSQGPGYNEQFFGPGTRLTVL.

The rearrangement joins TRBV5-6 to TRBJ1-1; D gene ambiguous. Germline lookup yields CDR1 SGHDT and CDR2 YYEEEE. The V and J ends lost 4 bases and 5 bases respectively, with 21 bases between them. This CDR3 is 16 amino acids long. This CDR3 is CASSPTPSRTGTEAFF. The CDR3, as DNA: TGTGCCAGCAGCCCAACCCCCTCGAGGACTGGGACTGAAGCTTTCTTT.